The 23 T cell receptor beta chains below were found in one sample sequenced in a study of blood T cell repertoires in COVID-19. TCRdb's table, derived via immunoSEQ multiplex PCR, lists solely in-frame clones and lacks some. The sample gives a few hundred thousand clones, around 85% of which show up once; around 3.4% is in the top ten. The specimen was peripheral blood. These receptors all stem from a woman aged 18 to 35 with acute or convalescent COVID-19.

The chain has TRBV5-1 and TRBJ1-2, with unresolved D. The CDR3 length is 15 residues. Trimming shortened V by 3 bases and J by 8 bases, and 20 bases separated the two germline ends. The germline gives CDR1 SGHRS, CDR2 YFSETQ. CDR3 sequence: CASSSNREPLRGYTF. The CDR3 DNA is TGCGCCAGCAGCTCCAACCGGGAACCCCTTCGGGGCTACACCTTC.

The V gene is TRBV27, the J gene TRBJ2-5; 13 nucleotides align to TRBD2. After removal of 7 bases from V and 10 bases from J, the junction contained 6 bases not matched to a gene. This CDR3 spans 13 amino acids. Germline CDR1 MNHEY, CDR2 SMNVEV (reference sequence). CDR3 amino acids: CASKLAGGSGQYF. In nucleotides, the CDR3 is TGTGCCAGCAAACTAGCGGGAGGGAGTGGCCAGTACTTC.

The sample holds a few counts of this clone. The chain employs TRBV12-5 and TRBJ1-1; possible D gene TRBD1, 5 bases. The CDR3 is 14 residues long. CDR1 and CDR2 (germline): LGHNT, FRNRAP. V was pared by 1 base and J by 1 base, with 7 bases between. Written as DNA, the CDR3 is TGTGCTAGTGGTTTGGGACAGCCGAACACTGAAGCTTTCTTT. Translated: CASGLGQPNTEAFF.

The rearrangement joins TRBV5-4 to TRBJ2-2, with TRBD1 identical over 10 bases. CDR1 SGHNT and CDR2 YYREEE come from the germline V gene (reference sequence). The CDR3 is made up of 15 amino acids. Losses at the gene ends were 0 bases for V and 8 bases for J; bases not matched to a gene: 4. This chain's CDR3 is CASSLAGTGAGELFF. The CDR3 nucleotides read TGTGCCAGCAGCTTGGCAGGGACAGGGGCTGGGGAGCTGTTTTTT.

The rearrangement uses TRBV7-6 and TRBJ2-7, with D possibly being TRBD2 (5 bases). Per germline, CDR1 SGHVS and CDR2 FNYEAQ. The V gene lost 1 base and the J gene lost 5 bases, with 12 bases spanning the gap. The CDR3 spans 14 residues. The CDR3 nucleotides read TGTGCCAGCAGCTTAGAACTAGTGGGCGACGAGCAGTACTTC. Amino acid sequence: CASSLELVGDEQYF.

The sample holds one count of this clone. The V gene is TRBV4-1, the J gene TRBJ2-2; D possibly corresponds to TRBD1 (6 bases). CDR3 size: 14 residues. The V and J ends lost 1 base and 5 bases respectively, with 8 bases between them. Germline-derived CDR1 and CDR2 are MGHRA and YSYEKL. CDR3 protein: CASSQVGATGELFF. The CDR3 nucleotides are TGCGCCAGCAGCCAAGTGGGGGCAACCGGGGAGCTGTTTTTT.

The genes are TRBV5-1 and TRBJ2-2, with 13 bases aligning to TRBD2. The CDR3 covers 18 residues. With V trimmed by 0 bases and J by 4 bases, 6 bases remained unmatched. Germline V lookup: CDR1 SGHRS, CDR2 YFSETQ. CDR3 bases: TGCGCCAGCAGCTTGGAACTAGCGGGAGGGCCGGCCACCGGGGAGCTGTTTTTT. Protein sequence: CASSLELAGGPATGELFF.

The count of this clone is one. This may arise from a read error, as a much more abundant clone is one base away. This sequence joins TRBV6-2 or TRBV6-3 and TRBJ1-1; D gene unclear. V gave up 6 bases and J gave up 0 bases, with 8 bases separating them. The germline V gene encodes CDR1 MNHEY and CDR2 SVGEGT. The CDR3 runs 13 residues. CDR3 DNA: TGTGCCAGCAGCTTACATATGAACACTGAAGCTTTCTTT. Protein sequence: CASSLHMNTEAFF.

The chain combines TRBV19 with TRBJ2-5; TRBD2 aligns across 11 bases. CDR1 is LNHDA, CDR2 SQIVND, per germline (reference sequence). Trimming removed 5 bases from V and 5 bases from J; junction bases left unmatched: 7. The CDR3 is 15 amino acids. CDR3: CASSSVAGGFETQYF. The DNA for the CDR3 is TGTGCCAGTAGTTCGGTAGCGGGGGGGTTTGAGACCCAGTACTTC. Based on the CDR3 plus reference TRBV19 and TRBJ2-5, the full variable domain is DGGITQSPKYLFRKEGQNVTLSCEQNLNHDAMYWYRQDPGQGLRLIYYSQIVNDFQKGDIAEGYSVSREKKESFPLTVTSAQKNPTAFYLCASSSVAGGFETQYFGPGTRLLVL.

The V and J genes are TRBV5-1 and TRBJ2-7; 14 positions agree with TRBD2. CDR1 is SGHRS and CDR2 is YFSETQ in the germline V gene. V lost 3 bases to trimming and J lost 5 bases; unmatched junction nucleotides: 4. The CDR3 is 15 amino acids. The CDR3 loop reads CASSSGTSGRHEQYF. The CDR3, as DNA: TGCGCCAGCAGCTCCGGGACTAGCGGGAGACACGAGCAGTACTTC. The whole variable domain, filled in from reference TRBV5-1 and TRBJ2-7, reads KAGVTQTPRYLIKTRGQQVTLSCSPISGHRSVSWYQQTPGQGLQFLFEYFSETQRNKGNFPGRFSGRQFSNSRSEMNVSTLELGDSALYLCASSSGTSGRHEQYFGPGTRLTVT.

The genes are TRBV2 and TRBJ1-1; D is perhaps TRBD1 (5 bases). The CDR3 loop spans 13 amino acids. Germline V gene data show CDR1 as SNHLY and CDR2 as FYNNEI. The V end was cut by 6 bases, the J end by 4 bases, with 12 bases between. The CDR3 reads CASRSNQGTEAFF. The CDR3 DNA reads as TGTGCCAGCAGGAGCAATCAGGGCACTGAAGCTTTCTTT. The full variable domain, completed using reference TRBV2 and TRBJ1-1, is EPEVTQTPSHQVTQMGQEVILRCVPISNHLYFYWYRQILGQKVEFLVSFYNNEISEKSEIFDDQFSVERPDGSNFTLKIRSTKLEDSAMYFCASRSNQGTEAFFGQGTRLTVV.

The CDR3 is CASSLQGPWGTEAFF. The CDR3 nucleotides are TGTGCCAGCAGCCTACAGGGTCCCTGGGGCACTGAAGCTTTCTTT. This chain uses TRBV5-6 with TRBJ1-1; D may be TRBD1 (6 bases). CDR1 and CDR2 (germline): SGHDT, YYEEEE. Trimming stripped 4 bases from V and 4 bases from J, with 17 bases between. This CDR3 has 15 amino acids.

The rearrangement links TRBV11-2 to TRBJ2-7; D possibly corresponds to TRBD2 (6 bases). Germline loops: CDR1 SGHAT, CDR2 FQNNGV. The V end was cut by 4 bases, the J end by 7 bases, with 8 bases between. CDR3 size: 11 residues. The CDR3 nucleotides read TGTGCCAGCAGCTGGACTAAGGAGCAGTACTTC. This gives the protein CASSWTKEQYF.

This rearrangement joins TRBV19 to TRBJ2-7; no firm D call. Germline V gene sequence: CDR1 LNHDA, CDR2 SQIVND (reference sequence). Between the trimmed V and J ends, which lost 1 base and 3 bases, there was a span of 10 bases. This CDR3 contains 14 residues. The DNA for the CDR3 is TGTGCCAGTAGTATAGCAGTACAACGCTACGAGCAGTACTTC. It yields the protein CASSIAVQRYEQYF.

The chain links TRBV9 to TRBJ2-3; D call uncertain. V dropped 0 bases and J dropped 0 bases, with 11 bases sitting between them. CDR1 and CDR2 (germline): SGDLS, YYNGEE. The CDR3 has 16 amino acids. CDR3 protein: CASSVGFLASTDTQYF. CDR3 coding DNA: TGTGCCAGCAGCGTAGGATTTTTAGCTAGCACAGATACGCAGTATTTT. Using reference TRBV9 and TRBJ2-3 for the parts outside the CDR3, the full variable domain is DSGVTQTPKHLITATGQRVTLRCSPRSGDLSVYWYQQSLDQGLQFLIQYYNGEERAKGNILERFSAQQFPDLHSELNLSSLELGDSALYFCASSVGFLASTDTQYFGPGTRLTVL.

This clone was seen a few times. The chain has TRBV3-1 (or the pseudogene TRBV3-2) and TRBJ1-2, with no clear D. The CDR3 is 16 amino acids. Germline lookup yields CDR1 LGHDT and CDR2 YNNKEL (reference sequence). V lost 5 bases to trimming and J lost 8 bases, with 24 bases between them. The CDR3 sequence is CASSTTRGGDGGGYTF. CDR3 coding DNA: TGTGCCAGCAGCACCACGCGTGGAGGAGACGGCGGCGGCTACACCTTC.

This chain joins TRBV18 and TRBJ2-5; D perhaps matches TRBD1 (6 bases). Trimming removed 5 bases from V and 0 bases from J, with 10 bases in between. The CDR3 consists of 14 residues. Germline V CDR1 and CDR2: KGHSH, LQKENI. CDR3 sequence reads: CASSSGTNQETQYF. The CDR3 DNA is TGTGCCAGCTCATCCGGGACAAACCAAGAGACCCAGTACTTC.

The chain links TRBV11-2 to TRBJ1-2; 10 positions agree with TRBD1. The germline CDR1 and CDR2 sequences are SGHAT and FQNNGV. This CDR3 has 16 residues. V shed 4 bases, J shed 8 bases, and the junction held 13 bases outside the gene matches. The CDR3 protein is CASSSAFRQGAGGYTF. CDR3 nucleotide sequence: TGTGCCAGCAGCTCCGCCTTTAGACAGGGGGCCGGAGGCTACACCTTC. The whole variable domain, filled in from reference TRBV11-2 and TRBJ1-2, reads EAGVAQSPRYKIIEKRQSVAFWCNPISGHATLYWYQQILGQGPKLLIQFQNNGVVDDSQLPKDRFSAERLKGVDSTLKIQPAKLEDSAVYLCASSSAFRQGAGGYTFGSGTRLTVV.

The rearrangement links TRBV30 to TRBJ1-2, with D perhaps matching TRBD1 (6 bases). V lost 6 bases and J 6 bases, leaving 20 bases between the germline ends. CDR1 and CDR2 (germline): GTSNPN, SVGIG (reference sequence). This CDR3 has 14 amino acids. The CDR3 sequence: CACGQGRWMDGYTF. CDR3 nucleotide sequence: TGTGCCTGTGGCCAGGGGCGGTGGATGGATGGCTACACCTTC.

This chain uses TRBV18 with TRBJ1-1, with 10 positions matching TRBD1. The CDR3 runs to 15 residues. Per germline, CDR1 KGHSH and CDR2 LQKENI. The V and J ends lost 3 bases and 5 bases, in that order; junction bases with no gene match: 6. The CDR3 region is CASSPRGTGETEAFF. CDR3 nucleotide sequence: TGTGCCAGCTCACCCCGGGGGACAGGGGAAACTGAAGCTTTCTTT. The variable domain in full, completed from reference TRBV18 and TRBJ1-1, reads NAGVMQNPRHLVRRRGQEARLRCSPMKGHSHVYWYRQLPEEGLKFMVYLQKENIIDESGMPKERFSAEFPKEGPSILRIQQVVRGDSAAYFCASSPRGTGETEAFFGQGTRLTVV.

The CDR3 region has the DNA TGTGCCCTGGAAGGGCAGGGCAGACCTCCCTTTACTTCCATATATTTT. Translating gives CALEGQGRPPFTSIYF. The chain combines TRBV30 with TRBJ1-3; a weak D match, TRBD1 (5 bases). The V end lost 8 bases, the J end lost 11 bases, and 31 bases lay between the germline ends. The CDR3 sequence is 16 residues long. The germline gives CDR1 GTSNPN, CDR2 SVGIG (reference sequence).

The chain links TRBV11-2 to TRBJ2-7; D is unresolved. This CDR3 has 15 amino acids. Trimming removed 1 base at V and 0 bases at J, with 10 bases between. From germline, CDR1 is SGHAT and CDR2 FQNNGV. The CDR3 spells CASSLARRGSYEQYF. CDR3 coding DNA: TGTGCCAGCAGCTTAGCCCGACGCGGCTCCTACGAGCAGTACTTC. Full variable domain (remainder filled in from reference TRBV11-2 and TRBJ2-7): EAGVAQSPRYKIIEKRQSVAFWCNPISGHATLYWYQQILGQGPKLLIQFQNNGVVDDSQLPKDRFSAERLKGVDSTLKIQPAKLEDSAVYLCASSLARRGSYEQYFGPGTRLTVT.

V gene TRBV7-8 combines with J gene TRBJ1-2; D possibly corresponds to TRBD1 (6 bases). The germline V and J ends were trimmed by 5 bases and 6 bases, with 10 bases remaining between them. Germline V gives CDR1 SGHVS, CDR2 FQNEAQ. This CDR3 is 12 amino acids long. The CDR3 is CASSTRTDGYTF. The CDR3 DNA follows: TGTGCCAGCAGCACCAGGACAGATGGCTACACCTTC.